This T cell receptor (beta chain) was sequenced in a study of blood T cell repertoires in COVID-19. In the study overall: Samples came from the United States, Italy and Spain, spanning acute and convalescent COVID-19. The cDNA or gDNA used as material had been derived from T cells, B-cell-depleted T cells, or PBMCs.

In the authors' methods: Nucleated cell counts were estimated from reference gene primer amplification. TCRdb keeps only in-frame clones here, not all; method: immunoSEQ multiplex PCR. That table gives V, J and clone size, and the DNA gave D and trimming. This table holds roughly 150,000 clones, more than 70% found once. Input material: peripheral blood. The sequence was obtained from a middle-aged man who had recovered from COVID-19.

CDR3 coding DNA: TGTGCCAGCAGCTTGGGGACTAGGGTTGAGCAGTTCTTC. This translates into CASSLGTRVEQFF. The chain uses TRBV5-4 and TRBJ2-1, with 7 bases aligning to TRBD2. There are 13 residues in the CDR3. Unmatched junction bases numbered 3, after V lost 0 bases and J lost 9 bases. CDR1 SGHNT and CDR2 YYREEE come from the germline V gene (reference sequence).